These 11 T cell receptor beta chains share one sample of origin, sequenced in a study of OX40 agonist ivuxolimab in advanced cancers. The library was prepared using the immunoSEQ multiplex PCR assay. TCRdb limited this immuneACCESS table to in-frame rearrangements with V and J called. A share of clones is missing; checked studies link under half to unresolved V genes, and the rest is unexplained. In all, the sample holds more than 80,000 clones, and 85% to 95% of those were seen once. 0.26% of the sample is held by the ten biggest clonotypes. The source was CD4+ or CD8+ T cells sorted from blood, collected in a trial of the OX40 agonist ivuxolimab. Source of these receptors: an adult with an advanced solid tumor such as melanoma, head and neck, liver or kidney cancer.

J is TRBJ1-4 and V is TRBV5-8; tentatively, D is TRBD1 (6 bases). The CDR3 is 16 amino acids. Germline V gene data show CDR1 as SGHTS and CDR2 as YDEGEE. The V end was cut by 6 bases, the J end by 4 bases, with 19 bases between. As DNA, the CDR3 is TGTGCCAGCACCCCGACCCTGGACAGCTATAATGAAAAACTGTTTTTT. Amino acids: CASTPTLDSYNEKLFF.

This sequence joins TRBV30 and TRBJ2-7; possibly TRBD2 for D (6 bases). V was shortened by 0 bases and J by 2 bases, with 14 bases between the two germline ends. CDR1 and CDR2 (germline): GTSNPN, SVGIG (reference sequence). There are 15 residues in the CDR3. The CDR3 DNA follows: TGTGCCTGGAGTGTAGGGACTGCTTCCCCCTACGAGCAGTACGTC. It specifies CAWSVGTASPYEQYV.

Only one count was recorded for this clone. This chain uses TRBV7-9 with TRBJ2-3; D not certain. This CDR3 comprises 13 residues. V was cut by 7 bases and J by 2 bases, with 10 bases left in between. CDR1 is SEHNR, CDR2 FQNEAQ, per germline (reference sequence). The CDR3 loop is CASTLRNTDTQYF. The CDR3 DNA reads TGTGCCAGCACCTTGCGGAACACAGATACGCAGTATTTT.

The J gene is TRBJ1-2, the V gene TRBV6-5, with TRBD1 matching 10 bases. Germline V gene lookup returns CDR1 MNHEY and CDR2 SVGAGI. This CDR3 is built from 15 residues. Losses at the gene ends were 6 bases for V and 3 bases for J; bases not matched to a gene: 7. This CDR3 reads CASSAGTGADYGYTF. The CDR3 DNA reads TGTGCCAGCAGCGCCGGGACAGGGGCTGACTATGGCTACACCTTC.

This chain connects TRBV28 to TRBJ2-3; 8 bases are shared with TRBD2. CDR3 length equals 13 residues. CDR1 and CDR2 from the germline V gene are MDHEN and SYDVKM. V lost 7 bases and J lost 2; bases outside the gene matches: 2. Here the CDR3 reads CASTGGVTDTQYF. CDR3 nucleotides: TGTGCCAGCACGGGAGGGGTCACAGATACGCAGTATTTT.

The chain joins TRBV7-9 to TRBJ1-1, with a possible D match to TRBD1 (6 bases). The CDR3 spans 16 residues. Deletions cut 1 base from V and 0 bases from J, with 12 bases between. From germline, CDR1 is SEHNR and CDR2 FQNEAQ (reference sequence). The CDR3 is CASSLEIGGMNTEAFF. CDR3 nucleotide sequence: TGTGCCAGCAGCTTAGAAATTGGGGGCATGAACACTGAAGCTTTCTTT.

In this sample, this clone turned up a few times. The CDR3: CASSFRYEQYF. Here the CDR3 DNA reads TGTGCCAGCAGCTTTAGGTACGAGCAGTACTTC. The rearrangement joins TRBV11-1 to TRBJ2-7; D unresolved. V lost 3 bases and J lost 4, with 4 bases in between. The CDR3 is 11 amino acids. CDR1 SGHAT and CDR2 FQDESV come from the germline V gene (reference sequence).

J is TRBJ2-7 and V is TRBV7-2; TRBD1 agrees at 7 bases. The CDR3 sequence is 14 residues long. CDR1 is SGHTA and CDR2 is FQGNSA in the germline V gene. V was pared by 5 bases and J by 4 bases, with 8 bases of the junction left unmatched. DNA of the CDR3: TGTGCCAGCAGCATCAGGGGGAGTGGGTACGAGCAGTACTTC. This codes for CASSIRGSGYEQYF.

The V and J genes are TRBV19 and TRBJ1-1, with D uncertain. Deletions cut 8 bases from V and 2 bases from J, with 12 bases between. The CDR3 extends over 13 amino acids. Germline CDR1 is LNHDA and CDR2 is SQIVND (reference sequence). The CDR3 nucleotides are TGTGCCAGTTCCCCGTGGGGTAACACTGAAGCTTTCTTT. Translated, it gives CASSPWGNTEAFF. The whole variable domain, remainder taken from reference TRBV19 and TRBJ1-1, is DGGITQSPKYLFRKEGQNVTLSCEQNLNHDAMYWYRQDPGQGLRLIYYSQIVNDFQKGDIAEGYSVSREKKESFPLTVTSAQKNPTAFYLCASSPWGNTEAFFGQGTRLTVV.

The rearrangement links TRBV30 to TRBJ2-7; 8 bases match TRBD1. The germline gives CDR1 GTSNPN, CDR2 SVGIG (reference sequence). V dropped 3 bases and J dropped 1; count of bases not matched to a gene: 2. The CDR3 consists of 13 residues. The CDR3: CAWSWDRSYEQYF. The CDR3, as DNA: TGTGCCTGGAGCTGGGACAGGTCCTACGAGCAGTACTTC.

This chain links TRBV12-5 with TRBJ1-5, with no clear D. The CDR3 runs to 14 residues. V was clipped by 7 bases and J by 0 bases, with 10 bases between them. The germline CDR1 and CDR2 sequences are LGHNT and FRNRAP. The CDR3 DNA reads as TGTGCTAGTGCCCGCGGTGATAGCAATCAGCCCCAGCATTTT. Translation gives CASARGDSNQPQHF.